These T cell receptor beta chains were read from a single sample in a study of CD4 T cells in relation to SARS-CoV-2 and coronaviruses. Antigens of these TCRs are unknown. The table came from immunoSEQ multiplex PCR; TCRdb's copy has only in-frame clones and leaves some out. The profile covers around 18,000 clones, with about three quarters appearing a single time and over 25% taken by the ten largest. The sequencing sample was made of CD4+ T cells from PBMCs, cultured in vitro. The receptors stem from a human donor in good health. CDR3s include the opening cysteine and the closing phenylalanine or tryptophan. The order of the fields is J gene, V gene, D gene, clone size, CDR3 DNA, CDR3 protein. The D gene is left open where the match is weak. Only part of the rows carry a size: once, few, many, or a class if the clone is expanded.

J gene: TRBJ2-7
V gene: TRBV15
D gene: TRBD2
clone size: .
CDR3 DNA: TGTGCCACCAGCAGAGAAAGCGGGAGCTCAGGCTACGAGCAGTACTTC
CDR3 protein: CATSRESGSSGYEQYF

J gene: TRBJ2-1
V gene: TRBV19
D gene: .
clone size: .
CDR3 DNA: TGTGCCAGTAGGCAGACCAGCTCCTACAATGAGCAGTTCTTC
CDR3 protein: CASRQTSSYNEQFF

J gene: TRBJ2-3
V gene: TRBV6-4
D gene: .
clone size: once
CDR3 DNA: TGTGCCAGCAGTGACTCTGGCGGGCGGACAGATACGCAGTATTTT
CDR3 protein: CASSDSGGRTDTQYF

J gene: TRBJ1-2
V gene: TRBV7-9
D gene: TRBD1
clone size: .
CDR3 DNA: TGTGCCAGCACCGCGACAGGGAACTATGGCTACACCTTC
CDR3 protein: CASTATGNYGYTF

J gene: TRBJ1-5
V gene: TRBV5-6
D gene: TRBD1
clone size: .
CDR3 DNA: TGTGCCAGCAGCTTGGACAGGGGACTCAATCAGCCCCAGCATTTT
CDR3 protein: CASSLDRGLNQPQHF

J gene: TRBJ1-2
V gene: TRBV15
D gene: TRBD1
clone size: .
CDR3 DNA: TGTGCCACCAGCCTGAGGACAGGAAACTATGGCTACACCTTC
CDR3 protein: CATSLRTGNYGYTF

J gene: TRBJ2-1
V gene: TRBV19
D gene: TRBD1
clone size: .
CDR3 DNA: TGTGCCAGTAGTAGGACAGGGGGCGCCTACAATGAGCAGTTCTTC
CDR3 protein: CASSRTGGAYNEQFF

J gene: TRBJ1-6
V gene: TRBV4-2
D gene: .
clone size: .
CDR3 DNA: TGTGCCAGCAGCCCAAGTAACGGTTCACCCCTCCACTTT
CDR3 protein: CASSPSNGSPLHF

J gene: TRBJ1-1
V gene: TRBV6-5
D gene: .
clone size: .
CDR3 DNA: TGTGCCAGCAGGGGGTCGGGGAGCAACACTGAAGCTTTCTTT
CDR3 protein: CASRGSGSNTEAFF

J gene: TRBJ2-3
V gene: TRBV18
D gene: TRBD2
clone size: .
CDR3 DNA: TGTGCCAGCTCACCTCCAGGACTAGCCCCCACAGATACGCAGTATTTT
CDR3 protein: CASSPPGLAPTDTQYF

J gene: TRBJ1-2
V gene: TRBV5-1
D gene: .
clone size: .
CDR3 DNA: TGCGCCAGCTCCGCTGCCACTAACTATGGCTACACCTTC
CDR3 protein: CASSAATNYGYTF

J gene: TRBJ2-7
V gene: TRBV29-1
D gene: TRBD2
clone size: .
CDR3 DNA: TGCAGCGTTGGGGGGGGTGGCGAGCAGTACTTC
CDR3 protein: CSVGGGGEQYF

J gene: TRBJ2-1
V gene: TRBV7-3
D gene: TRBD2
clone size: once
CDR3 DNA: TGTGCCAGCAGCTTCGCCCCTAGCGGCGACAATGAGCAGTTCTTC
CDR3 protein: CASSFAPSGDNEQFF

J gene: TRBJ2-3
V gene: TRBV6-5
D gene: TRBD2
clone size: .
CDR3 DNA: TGTGCCAGCAGGTCCGCGGGGGGCAACACAGATACGCAGTATTTT
CDR3 protein: CASRSAGGNTDTQYF

J gene: TRBJ1-2
V gene: TRBV6-1
D gene: .
clone size: once
CDR3 DNA: TGTGCCAGCAGTGAATTAGGAAGGGGACTAACGGCGGTCTATGGCTACACCTTC
CDR3 protein: CASSELGRGLTAVYGYTF

J gene: TRBJ2-2
V gene: TRBV5-1
D gene: TRBD2
clone size: .
CDR3 DNA: TGCGCCAGCGGGTTAGGACTAGCGGGTGAGACCGGGGAGCTGTTTTTT
CDR3 protein: CASGLGLAGETGELFF

J gene: TRBJ1-1
V gene: TRBV7-6
D gene: .
clone size: .
CDR3 DNA: TGTGCCAGCAGCTTAGTGCAACCGGAATGGGACACTGAAGCTTTCTTT
CDR3 protein: CASSLVQPEWDTEAFF

J gene: TRBJ1-6
V gene: TRBV29-1
D gene: .
clone size: .
CDR3 DNA: TGCAGCGTTGCCGGCCCTCTGGACTCACCCCTCCACTTT
CDR3 protein: CSVAGPLDSPLHF

J gene: TRBJ2-2
V gene: TRBV19
D gene: .
clone size: .
CDR3 DNA: TGTGCCAGTAGTATAGACCCCACCGGGGAGCTGTTTTTT
CDR3 protein: CASSIDPTGELFF

J gene: TRBJ2-2
V gene: TRBV5-1
D gene: TRBD2
clone size: few
CDR3 DNA: TGCGCCAGCAGCTTGGATAGCGGGAGAATCACCGGGGAGCTGTTTTTT
CDR3 protein: CASSLDSGRITGELFF

J gene: TRBJ2-3
V gene: TRBV27
D gene: .
clone size: once
CDR3 DNA: TGTGCCAGCAGTTTATCGTGGCGGATCCAACCTATTCAAAACACAGATACGCAGTATTTT
CDR3 protein: CASSLSWRIQPIQNTDTQYF

J gene: TRBJ1-5
V gene: TRBV1
D gene: .
clone size: once
CDR3 DNA: TGCACCAGCAGCAAACCCCCGCAGTGGGGCAGCAATCAGCCCCAGCATTTT
CDR3 protein: CTSSKPPQWGSNQPQHF

J gene: TRBJ1-2
V gene: TRBV28
D gene: .
clone size: .
CDR3 DNA: TGTGCCAGCAGTTTAACAGGCTATGGCTACACCTTC
CDR3 protein: CASSLTGYGYTF

J gene: TRBJ2-3
V gene: TRBV7-9
D gene: TRBD2
clone size: .
CDR3 DNA: TGTGCCAGCAGCTTAGGACTAGCGGGAGGGAGCCGCACAGATACGCAGTATTTT
CDR3 protein: CASSLGLAGGSRTDTQYF

J gene: TRBJ2-7
V gene: TRBV5-4
D gene: TRBD2
clone size: once
CDR3 DNA: TGTGCCAGCAGCACGGGACTAGCGGGAGGGATAGAGCAGTACTTC
CDR3 protein: CASSTGLAGGIEQYF

J gene: TRBJ1-1
V gene: TRBV15
D gene: .
clone size: few
CDR3 DNA: TGTGCCACCAGCAGAGATGCCTTCCGGGGGATGAACACTGAAGCTTTCTTT
CDR3 protein: CATSRDAFRGMNTEAFF

J gene: TRBJ2-5
V gene: TRBV7-8
D gene: .
clone size: .
CDR3 DNA: TGTGCCAGCAGCTGGGCCTCAGGGGGGGAGACCCAGTACTTC
CDR3 protein: CASSWASGGETQYF

J gene: TRBJ2-7
V gene: TRBV7-9
D gene: .
clone size: .
CDR3 DNA: TGTGCCAGCAGCTTTGACGGCTACGAGCAGTACTTC
CDR3 protein: CASSFDGYEQYF

J gene: TRBJ2-1
V gene: TRBV12-5
D gene: .
clone size: .
CDR3 DNA: TGTGCTAGTGGTCTTAGGACTGGCGTTGACTACAATGAGCAGTTCTTC
CDR3 protein: CASGLRTGVDYNEQFF

J gene: TRBJ2-2
V gene: TRBV15
D gene: .
clone size: few
CDR3 DNA: TGTGCCACCAGCAGCCGGGACAAGGGTGACCGCCTGTTTTTT
CDR3 protein: CATSSRDKGDRLFF

J gene: TRBJ2-1
V gene: TRBV7-8
D gene: .
clone size: .
CDR3 DNA: TGTGCCAGCAGCCTGGTTGCCATACCCAGCGGGTATAGCTCCTACAATGAGCAGTTCTTC
CDR3 protein: CASSLVAIPSGYSSYNEQFF

J gene: TRBJ2-3
V gene: TRBV5-6
D gene: .
clone size: .
CDR3 DNA: TGTGCCAGCAGCTTGGGATTTGTACTAGCTCGTGGCACAGATACGCAGTATTTT
CDR3 protein: CASSLGFVLARGTDTQYF